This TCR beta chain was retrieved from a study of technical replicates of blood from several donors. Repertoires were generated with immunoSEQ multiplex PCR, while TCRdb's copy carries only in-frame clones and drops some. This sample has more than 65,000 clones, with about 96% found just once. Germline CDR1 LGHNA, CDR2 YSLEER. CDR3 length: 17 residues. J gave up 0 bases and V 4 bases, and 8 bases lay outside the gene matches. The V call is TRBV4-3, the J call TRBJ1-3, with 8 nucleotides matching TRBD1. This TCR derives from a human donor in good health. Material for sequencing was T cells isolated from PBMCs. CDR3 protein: CASSLSGTGLSGNTIYF. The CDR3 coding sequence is TGCGCCAGCAGCCTTTCCGGGACAGGTCTCTCTGGAAACACCATATATTTT.